The clone carrying this T cell receptor (beta chain) has only a few counts. Its antigen remains unidentified. The data are from a study of blood T cells in healthy people across ages. General study findings and limits: Significant beta diversity loss was already apparent by age 40, declining roughly linearly. Comparison with aged donors showed that long-lived donors had more naive CD4+ cells and higher diversity. Strong correlation was found linking TCR beta diversity to naive T cell percentage.

With a J-beta primer mix and a sample-barcoded 5' primer, a second PCR ran about 7 to 12 cycles. Using its own MiXCR run on the 5' RACE reads, TCRdb lists one record per CDR3 protein. The table records roughly 800,000 distinct CDR3 sequences, 25% of them present only once. The CDR3 loop spans 14 amino acids. J was trimmed by 5 bases and V by 4 bases; bases with no gene match: 8. Germline lookup yields CDR1 SGHRS and CDR2 YFSETQ. These same data were also listed under a study on T cells of mothers and their children. That report notes: RNA extracted was entirely used for cDNA synthesis, around 1.6 ug per 15 ul.

The chain combines TRBV5-1 with TRBJ2-5; 7 nucleotides agree with TRBD2. Sequencing input: blood. This receptor was obtained from a boy aged 5-17 years in good health. The CDR3 protein is CASSAGTNEETQYF. The CDR3 region has the DNA TGCGCCAGCAGCGCCGGGACTAACGAGGAGACCCAGTACTTC.